Shown below are 16 T cell receptor beta chains from a single sample sequenced in a study of a mutant IDH1 vaccine in newly diagnosed glioma (TCRdb year 2021). Libraries were built with the immunoSEQ multiplex PCR assay. Held by TCRdb, this immuneACCESS table contains in-frame sequences only and omits some clones. Under half of the omission traces to an unresolved V gene where checked; the cause of the rest is unknown. Within this sample are 50,000 to 70,000 clones, with 82% of them counted one time only. The ten largest clones represent approximately 3.3% of the sample. The label giving this sample's time point can be read as: week 5, during vaccination. Every vaccine dose consisted of 300 ug of a 20-mer mutant IDH1 peptide in Montanide, administered subcutaneously together with topical imiquimod. Their antigen targets remain unknown. The sequencing used PBMCs, collected from a glioma patient whose treatment included an IDH1 peptide vaccine. These receptors were taken from a woman younger than 35 with glioma. Some clones in this sample may be carry-over from other donors' samples.

The genes are TRBV5-4 and TRBJ2-7, with 7 bases fitting TRBD1. V trimming: 5 bases; J trimming: 3 bases; junction bases outside the gene matches: 8. This CDR3 has 14 amino acids. Germline V gene lookup returns CDR1 SGHNT and CDR2 YYREEE (reference sequence). The CDR3 loop reads CASSLTGEHYEQYF. In nucleotides, the CDR3 is TGTGCCAGCAGTTTAACAGGGGAACACTACGAGCAGTACTTC.

CDR3 in amino acids: CASSEPGLALGGEQFF. CDR3 DNA sequence: TGCGCCAGCAGTGAACCGGGACTAGCTTTGGGGGGTGAGCAGTTCTTC. The V and J genes are TRBV10-2 and TRBJ2-1, with TRBD2 matching 9 bases. Looked up from germline, CDR1 is WSHSY and CDR2 is SAAADI. V shed 3 bases, J shed 9 bases, and the junction held 12 bases outside the gene matches. The CDR3 is 16 residues long.

There are a few counts of this clone. This rearrangement joins TRBV19 to TRBJ1-1, with D possibly being TRBD1 (6 bases). Germline CDR1 is LNHDA and CDR2 is SQIVND (reference sequence). Trimming removed 6 bases at V and 0 bases at J, with 14 bases between. This CDR3 contains 15 residues. The CDR3 here is CASRENGQLNTEAFF. As DNA, the CDR3 is TGTGCCAGTAGGGAGAATGGACAGTTGAACACTGAAGCTTTCTTT.

The genes are TRBV5-1 and TRBJ2-5; a weak D match, TRBD2 (6 bases). This CDR3 region has 13 residues. V lost 2 bases to trimming and J lost 3 bases, with 8 bases between them. The germline V gene encodes CDR1 SGHRS and CDR2 YFSETQ. The CDR3 DNA is TGCGCCAGCAGCTTCGCTAGCGAAGAGACCCAGTACTTC. Its protein is CASSFASEETQYF.

This clone came up once. J is TRBJ1-3 and V is TRBV7-2; no definite D call. Looked up from germline, CDR1 is SGHTA and CDR2 is FQGNSA. The CDR3 sequence is 15 residues long. Trimming shortened V by 2 bases and J by 7 bases, and 15 bases separated the two germline ends. This CDR3 reads CASSLSRGQFNTIYF. In DNA form, the CDR3 reads TGTGCCAGCAGCTTAAGCCGAGGGCAGTTCAACACCATATATTTT. The full variable domain, completed using reference TRBV7-2 and TRBJ1-3, is GAGVSQSPSNKVTEKGKDVELRCDPISGHTALYWYRQSLGQGLEFLIYFQGNSAPDKSGLPSDRFSAERTGGSVSTLTIQRTQQEDSAVYLCASSLSRGQFNTIYFGEGSWLTVV.

The V call is TRBV7-9, the J call TRBJ2-7, with D uncertain. CDR1 and CDR2 (germline): SEHNR, FQNEAQ (reference sequence). The V gene lost 5 bases and the J gene lost 3 bases, with 5 bases spanning the gap. The CDR3 totals 11 residues. The CDR3 DNA is TGTGCCAGCAGCCACTACTACGAGCAGTACTTC. This translates into CASSHYYEQYF.

This sequence joins TRBV27 and TRBJ2-7; no definite D call. The CDR3 extends over 14 amino acids. The germline V gene has CDR1 MNHEY and CDR2 SMNVEV (reference sequence). Deletions cut 5 bases from V and 3 bases from J, with 14 bases between. Here the CDR3 reads CASSPLEKDYEQYF. CDR3 in DNA: TGTGCCAGCAGTCCTCTCGAAAAGGACTACGAGCAGTACTTC.

The rearrangement joins TRBV19 to TRBJ2-7, with 7 nucleotides matching TRBD2. Germline V gene data show CDR1 as LNHDA and CDR2 as SQIVND (reference sequence). The junction had 16 bases not matched to a gene; V was cut back by 2 bases and J by 3 bases. The CDR3 is made up of 18 amino acids. CDR3 coding DNA: TGTGCCAGTAGTATACTCTCGGGTAGCGGGCATGGAAGCTACGAGCAGTACTTC. Translating gives CASSILSGSGHGSYEQYF.

This chain joins TRBV7-2 and TRBJ1-2; 7 bases align to TRBD1. The germline V gene encodes CDR1 SGHTA and CDR2 FQGNSA. The CDR3 has 14 amino acids. The trim removed 3 bases at V and 6 bases at J, leaving 7 bases unmatched. The CDR3 region is CASSFFGQGDGYTF. The DNA of the CDR3 is TGTGCCAGCAGCTTTTTCGGGCAGGGGGATGGCTACACCTTC.

To note about this clone: At one boundary the junction diverges from the germline segment, which might be a read error. The chain links TRBV11-3 to TRBJ1-2, with TRBD1 matching 7 bases. CDR3 length: 11 amino acids. Germline V gene lookup returns CDR1 SGHNT and CDR2 YENEEA. The CDR3 loop reads CASADRDSPIF. CDR3 DNA: TGTGCCAGTGCGGACCGGGACAGTCCTATCTTC. The whole variable domain, remainder taken from reference TRBV11-3 and TRBJ1-2, is EAGVVQSPRYKIIEKKQPVAFWCNPISGHNTLYWYLQNLGQGPELLIRYENEEAVDDSQLPKDRFSAERLKGVDSTLKIQPAELGDSAVYLCASADRDSPIFGSGTRLTVV.

This clone was seen more than once but under ten times. The V and J genes are TRBV7-9 and TRBJ1-5, with unresolved D. Trimming pared 1 base from V and 3 bases from J, leaving 7 bases between. This CDR3 has 14 amino acids. Germline V gives CDR1 SEHNR, CDR2 FQNEAQ (reference sequence). CDR3 sequence (DNA): TGTGCCAGCAGCTTAGGGACCCTCAATCAGCCCCAGCATTTT. Amino acid sequence: CASSLGTLNQPQHF.

The gene calls are TRBV6-1 and TRBJ2-5; tentative D call: TRBD2 (7 bases). V was shortened by 8 bases and J by 7 bases, with 14 bases between the two germline ends. The CDR3 covers 12 residues. The germline CDR1 and CDR2 sequences are MNHNS and SASEGT. CDR3 nucleotides: TGTGCCAGCCTAGGGGGGGTGAGGACCCAGTACTTC. It codes for CASLGGVRTQYF.

The J gene is TRBJ2-2, the V gene TRBV9, with 7 bases that match TRBD1. The CDR3 length is 15 residues. Germline assignment: CDR1 SGDLS and CDR2 YYNGEE. The V and J ends lost 1 base and 7 bases, in that order; junction bases with no gene match: 7. The CDR3 reads CASSVTGTVFGELFF. The CDR3, as DNA: TGTGCCAGCAGCGTAACCGGGACAGTGTTCGGGGAGCTGTTTTTT.

This chain connects TRBV7-6 to TRBJ2-7, with D possibly matching TRBD2 (5 bases). Germline loops: CDR1 SGHVS, CDR2 FNYEAQ. Trimming shortened V by 1 base and J by 1 base, and 8 bases separated the two germline ends. The CDR3 is 14 amino acids. In DNA form, the CDR3 reads TGTGCCAGCAGCTTAGGCGGGTTTTCCTACGAGCAGTACTTC. Amino acids: CASSLGGFSYEQYF.

The J gene is TRBJ1-6, the V gene TRBV5-6; a weak D match, TRBD1 (5 bases). Trimming stripped 4 bases from V and 19 bases from J, with 21 bases between. Germline values: CDR1 SGHDT, CDR2 YYEEEE. The CDR3 is 13 residues long. CDR3 nucleotide sequence: TGTGCCAGCAGCGCGGGGGATCCCCCAAGGGAACACTTT. It codes for CASSAGDPPREHF.

V is TRBV7-6 and J is TRBJ2-3, with D maybe TRBD2 (6 bases). Germline V gene data show CDR1 as SGHVS and CDR2 as FNYEAQ. V was trimmed by 1 base and J by 5 bases, leaving 19 bases between them. CDR3 length: 17 residues. DNA of the CDR3: TGTGCCAGCAGCTTAGTGTCGGCGGGAACGGGGTTAGATACGCAGTATTTT. This gives the protein CASSLVSAGTGLDTQYF.